This TCR beta chain was observed in a study of blood T cell repertoires in COVID-19 (dated by TCRdb to about 2020). In terms of the full investigation: Samples covering the acute and convalescent phases of COVID-19 were provided by collaborators in the United States, Italy and Spain. The material from the prospective study consisted of cDNA or gDNA derived from T cells, B-cell-depleted T cells, or PBMCs. Subjects who had been exposed to COVID-19, were actively infected with it, or had recovered from it provided the deeply sampled blood TCRbeta repertoires that made up the dataset. The repertoires were made available in a free public database intended to serve as a resource for research on the immune response to SARS-CoV-2. The samples were drawn from the first 160 participants of the ongoing ImmuneRACE study and from over a thousand subjects provided by 6 global collaborators. Nearly every sample came with metadata listing a de-identified subject ID, COVID-19 status, age in years and sex. Where HLA class I and class II types were available, the types were taken from metadata supplied by the sample provider, not from assay-based typing. Broader findings and caveats from the paper: Clinical and demographic metadata were provided uncurated, with the amount varying by source and participant.

TCRbeta CDR3 regions were amplified from genomic DNA by means of the immunoSEQ Assay, a bias-controlled multiplex PCR. From the authors' description of their analysis: Nucleated cell counts per sample were estimated from amplification of reference gene primers within the assay. To quantify the absolute abundance of each unique TCRbeta CDR3 rearrangement, sequence reads were collapsed and filtered. Productive Simpson clonality was computed per sample as the square root of Simpson's diversity index over productive rearrangements. TCRdb retrieved this table from immuneACCESS and kept in-frame rearrangements only. Not all clones are present; in checked studies, unresolved V genes account for under half, and no reason is known for the remainder. V, J and clone size reflect that table, while D and trimming were determined from the DNA. Within this sample are 150,000 to 250,000 clones, with about four fifths of them counted one time only. The ten largest clones add up to about 10% of the sample.

Compared with germline, V lacks 4 bases and J lacks 0 bases; bases without a gene match: 3. Sequences MNHEY (CDR1) and SMNVEV (CDR2) are obtained from the germline V gene (reference sequence). The CDR3 goes from the cysteine to the phenylalanine over 15 residues. Left in the record is the CDR3 DNA by itself, 45 bases read in frame from the first base. In the prospective study, participants were about 18 to 95 years old, resided in about two dozen geographic areas of the United States, and were enrolled through a virtual design. In the prospective study, cohorts were assigned on the basis of participant-reported clinical history obtained from a screening survey and a study questionnaire. Recovered participants in ImmuneRACE Cohort 3 were defined as having two consecutive negative NP/OP PCR tests, clearance from a healthcare professional, or resolution of symptoms. Mobile phlebotomists in the prospective study collected whole blood, serum and a nasopharyngeal or oropharyngeal swab from every participant. Over a roughly 2-month period, participants in the prospective study had the option of providing additional blood draws and questionnaires. Prospective study blood samples were shipped either frozen or at room temperature before DNA extraction.

A note on this clone: There is no known antigen for this receptor. The input lacks base qualities; no much larger clone sits a single base away.

This receptor chain uses TRBV27 and TRBJ1-3; 7 bases in the junction line up with TRBD1. Sequences were obtained from PBMCs or T cells enriched from blood (not recorded which). This receptor was obtained from a middle-aged man who had recovered from COVID-19. The nucleotides are TGTGCCAGCAGTTACAGACAGGGCTCTGGAAACACCATATATTTT. Its translation reads: CASSYRQGSGNTIYF.